This TCR beta chain was sequenced in a study of blood T cells in healthy people across ages. Overall study findings and caveats: The recorded TCR beta diversity per million T cells decreased in a roughly linear manner with age. CMV status of donors was unknown, possibly confounding expanded clonotype changes.

This clonotype was observed a handful of times. Antigen: not known. Germline CDR1 is KGHDR and CDR2 is SFDVKD. The CDR3 is 14 amino acids. The germline V and J ends were trimmed by 5 bases and 0 bases, with 7 bases remaining between them. Then a second PCR, running roughly 7 to 11 cycles, was carried out with a sample-barcoded 5' primer and a J-beta primer mix. TCRdb passed the 5' RACE reads through MiXCR, listing each CDR3 protein once. The sample lists roughly 550,000 distinct CDR3 sequences, around 24% occurring once. These records were also assigned to another study, of T cells of mothers and their children. That study adds: In cDNA synthesis, all of the extracted RNA was used at roughly 1.5 ug per 15 ul. Per mother, over 8 million TCR beta CDR3 reads were obtained; per child, about 3.3 million.

This TCR derives from a boy younger than 18 in good health. The sequenced sample consisted of blood. V and J are TRBV24-1 and TRBJ1-3, with D possibly being TRBD1 (6 bases). CDR3 loop: CATSAGASGNTIYF. In DNA form, the CDR3 reads TGTGCCACCAGTGCAGGGGCCTCTGGAAACACCATATATTTT.